Reported below is one T cell receptor beta chain. Its antigen is unidentified. This record comes from a study of cytomegalovirus exposure and HLA in healthy donors. The study's findings and limits: Later analysis identified a missense DCLRE1C variant that was linked to TCR beta V- and J-gene trimming.

The PCR contained 60 Vbeta and 13 Jbeta primers. Using immunoSEQ multiplex PCR, the repertoire was profiled, and TCRdb retains in-frame clones only, with some absent. Among about 130,000 clones listed, about 74% were seen once. CDR1 is PRHDT and CDR2 is FYEKMQ in the germline V gene (reference sequence). The trim removed 5 bases at V and 4 bases at J, leaving 4 bases unmatched. The CDR3 is 14 residues long. This receptor was taken from a woman aged 45-65 years in good health and CMV-seropositive. The V call is TRBV13, the J call TRBJ2-3; 9 bases are shared with TRBD2. The sample comprised PBMCs. The CDR3, as DNA: TGTGCCAGCAGCCAGGGACTAGCATCAGATACGCAGTATTTT. The encoded protein is CASSQGLASDTQYF.